The 19 T cell receptor beta chains below were found in one sample sequenced in a study of identical twins. MiXCR was run by TCRdb on the 5' RACE reads, yielding one entry per CDR3 protein. The sample records 450,000 to 650,000 distinct CDR3 sequences, approximately 10% being singletons. A further study also used this sample, focusing on yellow fever vaccine responses in identical twins.

Sequenced input: PBMCs. These receptors all come from a young woman in good health.

The sample holds a few counts of this clonotype. Germline and junction disagree at one end, which may indicate a read error. The chain combines TRBV7-8 with TRBJ1-4, with D perhaps matching TRBD1 (6 bases). Looked up from germline, CDR1 is SGHVS and CDR2 is FQNEAQ. This CDR3 spans 15 amino acids. The CDR3, as DNA: TGTGCCAGCAGCCCCTCACAGGGACCTAACGAAAAACTGTTTTTT. Protein sequence: CASSPSQGPNEKLFF.

This sequence joins TRBV20-1 and TRBJ2-7; D unclear. Germline V gene lookup returns CDR1 DFQATT and CDR2 SNEGSKA (reference sequence). This CDR3 has 15 residues. With 2 bases removed from V and 0 bases from J, the gap between germline ends came to 14 bases. CDR3 in DNA: TGCAGTGCTAGATCGACCCTTCGTGGCTCCTACGAGCAGTACTTC. This translates into CSARSTLRGSYEQYF.

Ten or more counts support this clonotype. The chain joins TRBV12-3 or TRBV12-4 to TRBJ2-1, with D unclear. The CDR3 is 16 amino acids. Between the trimmed V and J ends, which lost 6 bases and 8 bases, there was a span of 23 bases. CDR3 DNA sequence: TGTGCCAGCAGGGCATCGTCTACTAATCTACAAGATGAGCAGTTCTTC. The encoded protein is CASRASSTNLQDEQFF.

The J gene is TRBJ1-1, the V gene TRBV11-2; 7 bases map to TRBD1. V lost 4 bases and J lost 0; bases outside the gene matches: 23. This CDR3 region has 21 residues. Germline V CDR1 and CDR2: SGHAT, FQNNGV. The CDR3 region is CASSWPTGFPHQRAMNTEAFF. DNA for the CDR3: TGTGCCAGCAGCTGGCCGACAGGGTTCCCCCATCAGAGGGCTATGAACACTGAAGCTTTCTTT. The full variable domain, completed using reference TRBV11-2 and TRBJ1-1, is EAGVAQSPRYKIIEKRQSVAFWCNPISGHATLYWYQQILGQGPKLLIQFQNNGVVDDSQLPKDRFSAERLKGVDSTLKIQPAKLEDSAVYLCASSWPTGFPHQRAMNTEAFFGQGTRLTVV.

This chain connects TRBV7-8 to TRBJ2-7; tentatively, D is TRBD2 (6 bases). Trimming removed 5 bases from V and 7 bases from J, with 21 bases in between. The germline gives CDR1 SGHVS, CDR2 FQNEAQ. CDR3 length: 15 amino acids. CDR3 in DNA: TGTGCCAGCAGCCTTGGGGTCGGGAGAGGGTCTGAGCAGTACTTC. Its protein product is CASSLGVGRGSEQYF.

There are a few counts of this clonotype. DNA of the CDR3: TGTGCCAGCGGACTAGCCGATAAGAACTACGAGCAGTACTTC. Translating gives CASGLADKNYEQYF. This chain connects TRBV10-3 to TRBJ2-7; TRBD2 matches at 8 bases. The length of the CDR3 is 14 residues. CDR1 is ENHRY, CDR2 SYGVKD, per germline. Germline trimming cut 10 bases from V and 3 bases from J; bases unmatched to any gene: 11.

This chain links TRBV5-1 with TRBJ2-3; a possible D gene is TRBD2 (6 bases). Trimming took 4 bases from V and 8 from J, leaving 14 bases between them. Germline V gives CDR1 SGHRS, CDR2 YFSETQ. The CDR3 extends over 13 amino acids. The DNA of the CDR3 is TGCGCCAGCAGCAGGTTGGACGGGGGTACGCAGTATTTT. Protein sequence: CASSRLDGGTQYF.

Ten or more counts support this clonotype. V gene TRBV6-2 or TRBV6-3 combines with J gene TRBJ2-1; TRBD2 agrees at 10 bases. CDR1 is MNHEY, CDR2 SVGEGT, per germline. Trimming took 6 bases from V and 6 from J; bases not matched to a gene: 11. The CDR3 is 16 residues long. The CDR3 DNA follows: TGTGCCAGCAGAAGACTAGCGGGTAGTGGGATCAATGAGCAGTTCTTC. It is translated as CASRRLAGSGINEQFF.

This clonotype was found many times. The V call is TRBV10-3, the J call TRBJ2-5; the D gene is possibly TRBD2 (6 bases). Trimming took off 2 bases at V and 4 bases at J, with 14 bases between the two ends. The CDR3 has 15 residues. Germline assignment: CDR1 ENHRY and CDR2 SYGVKD. CDR3 protein: CAISEITGLSETQYF. CDR3 nucleotide sequence: TGTGCCATCAGTGAGATAACGGGACTCTCAGAGACCCAGTACTTC.

This clonotype occurred many times. The chain combines TRBV29-1 with TRBJ2-1, with 13 bases identical to TRBD2. The CDR3 is 17 residues long. Germline V gene lookup returns CDR1 SQVTM and CDR2 ANQGSEA. Unmatched junction bases numbered 10, after V lost 4 bases and J lost 4 bases. The CDR3, as DNA: TGCAGCGTTGTTGGACTAGCGGGAGCGGGGGCATACAATGAGCAGTTCTTC. The encoded protein is CSVVGLAGAGAYNEQFF.

The table lists this clonotype with a few counts. J is TRBJ2-5 and V is TRBV11-2, with 7 nucleotides matching TRBD1. Trimming at V came to 5 bases and at J to 1 base, leaving 10 bases not matched to a gene. Germline loops: CDR1 SGHAT, CDR2 FQNNGV. This CDR3 spans 16 amino acids. The CDR3 sequence: CASSPPSRGTQETQYF. DNA of the CDR3: TGTGCCAGCAGCCCCCCTAGCAGGGGGACCCAAGAGACCCAGTACTTC.

V usage is TRBV24-1 and J usage is TRBJ2-1; no definite D call. Per germline, CDR1 KGHDR and CDR2 SFDVKD. The CDR3 loop spans 13 amino acids. Trimming left V 11 bases short and J 4 bases short, with 14 bases between. The CDR3 sequence is CAIRTDPYNEQFF. The CDR3 DNA is TGTGCCATTCGGACGGACCCATACAATGAGCAGTTCTTC.

This clonotype came up many times. The chain employs TRBV5-1 and TRBJ2-5; 10 nucleotides agree with TRBD2. The ends lost 4 bases at V and 5 bases at J; junction bases unmatched: 8. The CDR3 has 15 residues. Per the germline V gene, CDR1 is SGHRS and CDR2 is YFSETQ. CDR3 DNA: TGCGCCAGCAGCAAGGGACTAGCGTCCGGGGAGACCCAGTACTTC. This gives the protein CASSKGLASGETQYF.

This clonotype was counted at least ten times. The chain has TRBV12-3 or TRBV12-4 and TRBJ2-6; D unclear. Trimming removed 2 bases at V and 6 bases at J, with 5 bases between. This CDR3 comprises 13 residues. The CDR3 bases are TGTGCCAGCAGTTTAAGGCTGGCCAACGTCCTGACTTTC. It yields the protein CASSLRLANVLTF.

The V call is TRBV7-6, the J call TRBJ2-1, with 9 bases that match TRBD2. CDR3 length: 14 amino acids. Trimming cost V 6 bases and J 5 bases; bases outside gene matches: 5. Germline V gives CDR1 SGHVS, CDR2 FNYEAQ. The CDR3 sequence is CASRAGGGNNEQFF. The CDR3 DNA sequence: TGTGCCAGCAGAGCGGGGGGCGGGAACAATGAGCAGTTCTTC.

This clonotype occurred a few times. This chain joins TRBV29-1 and TRBJ2-2; TRBD2 agrees at 9 bases. Germline V gene data show CDR1 as SQVTM and CDR2 as ANQGSEA. This CDR3 is built from 15 residues. Losses at the gene ends were 3 bases for V and 2 bases for J; bases not matched to a gene: 4. The CDR3 DNA follows: TGCAGCGTTGAGGCTAGCGGGATAAACACCGGGGAGCTGTTTTTT. Protein sequence: CSVEASGINTGELFF.

This clonotype was picked up many times. J is TRBJ2-3 and V is TRBV4-2, with D perhaps matching TRBD1 (6 bases). The CDR3 loop spans 17 amino acids. Trimming pared 1 base from V and 0 bases from J, leaving 14 bases between. The V gene's germline CDR1 is LGHNA and CDR2 YNFKEQ. The CDR3 region is CASSQVRQDPSTDTQYF. In nucleotides, the CDR3 is TGTGCCAGCAGCCAAGTTAGACAGGACCCTAGCACAGATACGCAGTATTTT.

This clonotype turned up a few times. This sequence joins TRBV12-3 or TRBV12-4 and TRBJ1-2; 7 bases map to TRBD1. Trimming took 1 base from V and 6 from J; bases not matched to a gene: 5. CDR3 length: 14 residues. The CDR3 is CASSLGRGAHGYTF. The CDR3 nucleotides are TGTGCCAGCAGTTTAGGCAGGGGGGCGCATGGCTACACCTTC.

This chain joins TRBV18 and TRBJ2-7, with D perhaps matching TRBD2 (5 bases). Trimming removed 3 bases at V and 5 bases at J, with 14 bases between. Germline values: CDR1 KGHSH, CDR2 LQKENI. The CDR3 spans 14 residues. The CDR3 sequence: CASSPSHFGDEQYF. The CDR3 DNA reads TGTGCCAGCTCACCTAGTCACTTCGGGGACGAGCAGTACTTC.